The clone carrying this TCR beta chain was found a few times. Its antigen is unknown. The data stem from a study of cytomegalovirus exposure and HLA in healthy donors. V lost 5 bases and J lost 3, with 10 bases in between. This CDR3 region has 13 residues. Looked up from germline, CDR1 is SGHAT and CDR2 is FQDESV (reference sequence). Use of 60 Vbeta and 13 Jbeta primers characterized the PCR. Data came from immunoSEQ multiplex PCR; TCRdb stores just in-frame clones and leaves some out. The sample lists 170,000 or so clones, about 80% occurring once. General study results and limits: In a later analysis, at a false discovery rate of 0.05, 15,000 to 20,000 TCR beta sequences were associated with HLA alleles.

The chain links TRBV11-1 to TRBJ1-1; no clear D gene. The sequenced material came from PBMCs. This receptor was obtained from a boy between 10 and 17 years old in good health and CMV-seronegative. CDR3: CASSRERDTEAFF. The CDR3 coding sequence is TGTGCCAGCAGCCGCGAGAGAGACACTGAAGCTTTCTTT.